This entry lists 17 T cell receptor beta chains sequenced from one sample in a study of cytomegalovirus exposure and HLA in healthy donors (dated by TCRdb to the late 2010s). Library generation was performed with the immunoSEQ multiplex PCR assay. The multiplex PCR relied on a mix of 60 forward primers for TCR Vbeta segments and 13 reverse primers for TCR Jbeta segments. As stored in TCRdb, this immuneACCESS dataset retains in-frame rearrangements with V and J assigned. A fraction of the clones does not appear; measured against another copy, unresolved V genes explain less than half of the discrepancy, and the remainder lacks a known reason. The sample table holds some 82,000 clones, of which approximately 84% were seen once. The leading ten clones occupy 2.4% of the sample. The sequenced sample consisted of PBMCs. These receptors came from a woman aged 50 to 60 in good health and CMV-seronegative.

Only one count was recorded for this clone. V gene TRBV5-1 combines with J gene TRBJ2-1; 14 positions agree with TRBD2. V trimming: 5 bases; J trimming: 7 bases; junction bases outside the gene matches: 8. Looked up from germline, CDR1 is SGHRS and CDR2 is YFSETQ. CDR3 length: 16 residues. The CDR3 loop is CASRVTGTSGGNEQFF. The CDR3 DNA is TGCGCCAGCAGAGTAACCGGGACTAGCGGGGGTAATGAGCAGTTCTTC.

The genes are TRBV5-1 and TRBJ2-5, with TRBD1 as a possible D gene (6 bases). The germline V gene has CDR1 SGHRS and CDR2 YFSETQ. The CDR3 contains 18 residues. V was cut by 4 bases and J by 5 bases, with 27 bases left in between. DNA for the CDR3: TGCGCCAGCAGCCCCGGCCGGGGCCGATTTGAGGGGGATGAGACCCAGTACTTC. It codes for CASSPGRGRFEGDETQYF.

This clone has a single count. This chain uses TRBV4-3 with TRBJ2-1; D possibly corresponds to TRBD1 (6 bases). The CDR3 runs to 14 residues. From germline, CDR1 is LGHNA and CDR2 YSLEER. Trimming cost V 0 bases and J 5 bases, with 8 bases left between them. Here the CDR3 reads CASSQENRDNEQFF. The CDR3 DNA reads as TGCGCCAGCAGCCAAGAGAACAGGGACAATGAGCAGTTCTTC.

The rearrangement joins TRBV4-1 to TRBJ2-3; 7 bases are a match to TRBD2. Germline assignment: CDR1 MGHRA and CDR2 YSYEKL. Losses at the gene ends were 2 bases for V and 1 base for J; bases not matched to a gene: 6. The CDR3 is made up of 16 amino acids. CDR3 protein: CASSQSHAGGTDTQYF. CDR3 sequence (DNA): TGCGCCAGCAGCCAATCGCATGCGGGGGGCACAGATACGCAGTATTTT.

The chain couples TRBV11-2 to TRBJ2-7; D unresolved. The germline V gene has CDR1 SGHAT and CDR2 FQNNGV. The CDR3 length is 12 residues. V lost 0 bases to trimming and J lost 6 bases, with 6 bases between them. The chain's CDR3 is CASSLDLAEQYF. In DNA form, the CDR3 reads TGTGCCAGCAGCTTAGATCTGGCCGAGCAGTACTTC. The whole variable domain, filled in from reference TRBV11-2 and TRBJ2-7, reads EAGVAQSPRYKIIEKRQSVAFWCNPISGHATLYWYQQILGQGPKLLIQFQNNGVVDDSQLPKDRFSAERLKGVDSTLKIQPAKLEDSAVYLCASSLDLAEQYFGPGTRLTVT.

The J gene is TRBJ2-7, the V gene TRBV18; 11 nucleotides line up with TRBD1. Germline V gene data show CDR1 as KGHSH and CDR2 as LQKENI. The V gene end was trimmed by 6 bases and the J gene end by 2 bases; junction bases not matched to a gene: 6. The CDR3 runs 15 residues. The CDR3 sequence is CASSPGQGDTYEQYF. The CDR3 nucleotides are TGTGCCAGCTCCCCGGGACAGGGGGACACCTACGAGCAGTACTTC. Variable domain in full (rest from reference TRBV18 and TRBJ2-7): NAGVMQNPRHLVRRRGQEARLRCSPMKGHSHVYWYRQLPEEGLKFMVYLQKENIIDESGMPKERFSAEFPKEGPSILRIQQVVRGDSAAYFCASSPGQGDTYEQYFGPGTRLTVT.

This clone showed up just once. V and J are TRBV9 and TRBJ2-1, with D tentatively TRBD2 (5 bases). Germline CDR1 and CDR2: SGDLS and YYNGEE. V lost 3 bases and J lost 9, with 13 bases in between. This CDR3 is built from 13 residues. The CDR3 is CASSASLGSEQFF. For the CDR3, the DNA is TGTGCCAGCAGCGCCTCACTAGGATCTGAGCAGTTCTTC.

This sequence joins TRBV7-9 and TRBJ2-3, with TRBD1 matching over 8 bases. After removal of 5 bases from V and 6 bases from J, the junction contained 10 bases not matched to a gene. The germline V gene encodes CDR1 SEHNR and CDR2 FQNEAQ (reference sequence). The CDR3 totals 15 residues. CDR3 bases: TGTGCCAGCAGCCCACCGAAGACAGGGGACGATACGCAGTATTTT. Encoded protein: CASSPPKTGDDTQYF.

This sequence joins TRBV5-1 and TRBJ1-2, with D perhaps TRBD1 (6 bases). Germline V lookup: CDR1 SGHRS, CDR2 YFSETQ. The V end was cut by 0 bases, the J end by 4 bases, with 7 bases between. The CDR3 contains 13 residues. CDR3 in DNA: TGCGCCAGCAGCTTGGGGGGGCCCTATGGCTACACCTTC. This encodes CASSLGGPYGYTF.

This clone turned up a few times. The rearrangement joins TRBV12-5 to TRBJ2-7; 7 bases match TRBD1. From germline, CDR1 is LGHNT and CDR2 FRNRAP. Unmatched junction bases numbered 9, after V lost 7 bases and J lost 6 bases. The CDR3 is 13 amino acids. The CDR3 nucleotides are TGTGCTAGTGCCGGGACAGAGTATAGCGAGCAGTACTTC. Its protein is CASAGTEYSEQYF.

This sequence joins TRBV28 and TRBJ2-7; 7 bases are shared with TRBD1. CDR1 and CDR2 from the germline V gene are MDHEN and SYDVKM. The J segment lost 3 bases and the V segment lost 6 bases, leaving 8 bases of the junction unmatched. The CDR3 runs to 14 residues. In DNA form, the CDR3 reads TGTGCCAGCAGGCCCCGGGACAGAGTCTACGAGCAGTACGTC. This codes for CASRPRDRVYEQYV.

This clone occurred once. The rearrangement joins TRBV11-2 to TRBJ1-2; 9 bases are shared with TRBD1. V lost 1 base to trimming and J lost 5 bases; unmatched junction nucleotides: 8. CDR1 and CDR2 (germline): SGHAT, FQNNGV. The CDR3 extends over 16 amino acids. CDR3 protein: CASSLAPKTGGYGYTF. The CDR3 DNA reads TGTGCCAGCAGCTTAGCTCCTAAGACAGGGGGATATGGCTACACCTTC.

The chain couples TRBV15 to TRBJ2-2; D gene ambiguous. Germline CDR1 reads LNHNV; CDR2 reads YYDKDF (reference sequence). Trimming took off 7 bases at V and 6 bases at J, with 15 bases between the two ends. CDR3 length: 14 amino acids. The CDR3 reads CATTLSRVAGELFF. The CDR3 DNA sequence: TGTGCCACCACCTTATCTCGGGTAGCCGGGGAGCTGTTTTTT. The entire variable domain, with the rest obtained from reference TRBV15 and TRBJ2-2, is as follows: DAMVIQNPRYQVTQFGKPVTLSCSQTLNHNVMYWYQQKSSQAPKLLFHYYDKDFNNEADTPDNFQSRRPNTSFCFLDIRSPGLGDTAMYLCATTLSRVAGELFFGEGSRLTVL.

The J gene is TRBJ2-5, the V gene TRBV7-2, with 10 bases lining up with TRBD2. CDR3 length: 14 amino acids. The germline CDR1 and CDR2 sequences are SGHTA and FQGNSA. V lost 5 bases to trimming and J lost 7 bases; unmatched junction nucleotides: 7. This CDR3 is CASSPQRGGGTQYF. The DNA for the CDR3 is TGTGCCAGCAGCCCACAGCGGGGGGGCGGGACCCAGTACTTC.

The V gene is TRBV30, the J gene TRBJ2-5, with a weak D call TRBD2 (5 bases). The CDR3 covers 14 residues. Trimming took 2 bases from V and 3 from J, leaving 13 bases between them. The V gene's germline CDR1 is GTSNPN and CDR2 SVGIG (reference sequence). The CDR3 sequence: CAWSKNWEKETQYF. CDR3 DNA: TGTGCCTGGAGTAAAAATTGGGAGAAAGAGACCCAGTACTTC.

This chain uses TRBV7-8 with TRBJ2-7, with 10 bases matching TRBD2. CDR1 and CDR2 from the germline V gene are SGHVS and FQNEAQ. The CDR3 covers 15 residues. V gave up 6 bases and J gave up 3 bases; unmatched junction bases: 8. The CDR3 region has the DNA TGTGCCAGCAGTGAGCGGGAGGGCCTCAACTACGAGCAGTACTTC. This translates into CASSEREGLNYEQYF.

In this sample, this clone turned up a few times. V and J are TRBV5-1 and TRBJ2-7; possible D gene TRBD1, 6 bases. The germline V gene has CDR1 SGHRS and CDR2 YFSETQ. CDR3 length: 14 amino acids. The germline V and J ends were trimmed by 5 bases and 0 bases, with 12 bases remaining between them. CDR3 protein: CASRRDKSSYEQYF. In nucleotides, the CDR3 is TGCGCCAGCAGACGGGACAAGAGCTCCTACGAGCAGTACTTC.